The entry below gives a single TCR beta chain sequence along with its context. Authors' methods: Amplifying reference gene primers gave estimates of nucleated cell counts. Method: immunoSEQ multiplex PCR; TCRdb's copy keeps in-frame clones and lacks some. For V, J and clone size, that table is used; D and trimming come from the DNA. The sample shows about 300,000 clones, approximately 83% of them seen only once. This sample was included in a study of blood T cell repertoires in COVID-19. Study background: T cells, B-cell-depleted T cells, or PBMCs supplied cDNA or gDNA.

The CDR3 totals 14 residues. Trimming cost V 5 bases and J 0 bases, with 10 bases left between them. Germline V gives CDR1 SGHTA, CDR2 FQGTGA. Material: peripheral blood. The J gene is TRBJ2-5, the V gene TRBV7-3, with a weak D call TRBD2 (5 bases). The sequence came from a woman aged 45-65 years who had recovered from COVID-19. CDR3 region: CASSPLGNQETQYF. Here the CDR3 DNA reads TGTGCCAGCAGCCCCCTCGGGAACCAAGAGACCCAGTACTTC.